This T cell receptor (beta chain) was found in a study of cytomegalovirus exposure and HLA in healthy donors. Background on the study: An early release of data contained about 85 million unique TCRs, which came from HLA-typed donors. Study conclusions and caveats: TCR beta sequences reportedly predicted most subjects' HLA-A and HLA-B alleles accurately. Among TCR beta chains, those listed as cytomegalovirus-associated numbered around 180.

In its sample, this clone was seen a few times. Its cognate antigen is unknown. The V gene lost 9 bases and the J gene lost 4 bases, with 16 bases spanning the gap. The CDR3 loop spans 13 amino acids. Germline assignment: CDR1 ENHRY and CDR2 SYGVKD. A multiplex PCR was run with 60 Vbeta primers and 13 Jbeta primers. Only in-frame clones appear in the TCRdb table, and some are missing; sequencing was by immunoSEQ multiplex PCR. The profile shows about 87,000 clones, approximately 7.7% of them singletons. Material for sequencing was PBMCs. This chain uses TRBV10-3 with TRBJ2-7, with a weak D call TRBD2 (6 bases). The clonotype originates from a man aged 50 to 59 in good health and CMV-seronegative. CDR3 protein: CAIGKGLTYEQYF. Here the CDR3 DNA reads TGTGCCATTGGAAAGGGACTTACGTACGAGCAGTACTTC.